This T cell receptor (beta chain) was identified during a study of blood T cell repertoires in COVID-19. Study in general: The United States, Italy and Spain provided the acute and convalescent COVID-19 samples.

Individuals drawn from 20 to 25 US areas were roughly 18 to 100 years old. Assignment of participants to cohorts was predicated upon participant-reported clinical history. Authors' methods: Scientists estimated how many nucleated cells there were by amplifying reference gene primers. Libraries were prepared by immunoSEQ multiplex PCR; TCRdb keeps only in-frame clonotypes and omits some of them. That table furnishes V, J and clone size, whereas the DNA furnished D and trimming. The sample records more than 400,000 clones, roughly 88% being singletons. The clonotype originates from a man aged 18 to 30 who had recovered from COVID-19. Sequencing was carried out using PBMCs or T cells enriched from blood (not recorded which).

The CDR3 DNA reads as TGTGCCAGCAGCTTGGACTCGGGGGGCGGAACTGAAGCTTTCTTT. It is translated as CASSLDSGGGTEAFF. The gene calls are TRBV5-6 and TRBJ1-1; maybe TRBD1 (6 bases). This CDR3 spans 15 amino acids. Trimming left V 0 bases short and J 5 bases short, with 14 bases between. CDR1 and CDR2 (germline): SGHDT, YYEEEE. Complete variable domain (other parts from reference TRBV5-6 and TRBJ1-1): DAGVTQSPTHLIKTRGQQVTLRCSPKSGHDTVSWYQQALGQGPQFIFQYYEEEERQRGNFPDRFSGHQFPNYSSELNVNALLLGDSALYLCASSLDSGGGTEAFFGQGTRLTVV.